These 12 T cell receptor beta chains came from one sample sequenced in a study of early T cells in non-severe SARS-CoV-2 infection. TCRdb ran MiXCR on the 5' RACE reads and lists one entry per CDR3 protein. The sample has around 34,000 distinct CDR3 sequences, about 4.5% seen once. Material for sequencing was whole blood. Receptors originate from an adult who was a healthcare worker with PCR-confirmed SARS-CoV-2 infection or an uninfected control (not recorded which).

This clonotype was seen repeatedly, ten times or more. This chain uses TRBV4-2 with TRBJ2-7; either TRBD1 or TRBD2 may fit D (6 bases each). This CDR3 is 13 amino acids long. CDR1 is LGHNA, CDR2 YNFKEQ, per germline. With 3 bases removed from V and 6 bases from J, the gap between germline ends came to 12 bases. CDR3 sequence (DNA): TGTGCCAGCAGCCAGGGGGCGGGGATCGAGCAGTACTTC. This sequence encodes CASSQGAGIEQYF.

This clonotype was counted at least ten times. The chain joins TRBV10-1 to TRBJ2-1; 14 bases map to TRBD2. CDR3 size: 17 residues. J was trimmed by 0 bases and V by 10 bases; bases with no gene match: 8. Per germline, CDR1 WNHNN and CDR2 SYGVQD (reference sequence). The CDR3 nucleotides read TGCGCCATGACCGGGACTAGCGGGGGAAGCTCCTACAATGAGCAGTTCTTC. Encoded protein: CAMTGTSGGSSYNEQFF.

The V call is TRBV19, the J call TRBJ1-5; possibly TRBD1 for D (5 bases). V lost 7 bases to trimming and J lost 6 bases, with 13 bases between them. The CDR3 sequence is 13 residues long. The germline gives CDR1 LNHDA, CDR2 SQIVND (reference sequence). Here the CDR3 reads CASNVQGGQPQHF. CDR3 nucleotides: TGTGCCAGTAATGTGCAGGGCGGTCAGCCCCAGCATTTT.

In its sample, this clonotype was seen many times. The V gene is TRBV12-3 or TRBV12-4, the J gene TRBJ2-2; D might be TRBD1 (6 bases). V was trimmed by 2 bases and J by 7 bases, leaving 14 bases between them. The CDR3 extends over 15 amino acids. The CDR3, as DNA: TGTGCCAGCAGTTTACAGGGGCGATCATTCGGGGAGCTGTTTTTT. This encodes CASSLQGRSFGELFF.

This clonotype was counted only a few times. V gene TRBV2 combines with J gene TRBJ1-6; no clear D. Trimming took 5 bases from V and 11 from J, leaving 16 bases between them. The CDR3 consists of 14 residues. Germline lookup yields CDR1 SNHLY and CDR2 FYNNEI. The CDR3 nucleotides read TGTGCCAGCAGTTGGAGCTCAAACATTCCACCCCTCCACTTT. It codes for CASSWSSNIPPLHF. The full variable domain, completed using reference TRBV2 and TRBJ1-6, is EPEVTQTPSHQVTQMGQEVILRCVPISNHLYFYWYRQILGQKVEFLVSFYNNEISEKSEIFDDQFSVERPDGSNFTLKIRSTKLEDSAMYFCASSWSSNIPPLHFGNGTRLTVT.

This clonotype was counted many times. The chain links TRBV20-1 to TRBJ2-2; 8 nucleotides line up with TRBD2. Germline V gene sequence: CDR1 DFQATT, CDR2 SNEGSKA (reference sequence). The CDR3 is 14 amino acids. V lost 5 bases to trimming and J lost 4 bases; unmatched junction nucleotides: 6. CDR3 bases: TGCAGTGCTCAGCGGGGGACGGGCACCGGGGAGCTGTTTTTT. Residues: CSAQRGTGTGELFF.

This clonotype was recorded a few times. The genes are TRBV29-1 and TRBJ1-1; 10 nucleotides align to TRBD1. CDR3 length: 14 amino acids. Trimming at V came to 5 bases and at J to 6 bases, leaving 9 bases not matched to a gene. Germline V gene sequence: CDR1 SQVTM, CDR2 ANQGSEA. The CDR3 reads CSVSSGTGASEAFF. In nucleotides, the CDR3 is TGCAGCGTTTCATCCGGGACAGGGGCTTCTGAAGCTTTCTTT. The whole variable domain, remainder taken from reference TRBV29-1 and TRBJ1-1, is SAVISQKPSRDICQRGTSLTIQCQVDSQVTMMFWYRQQPGQSLTLIATANQGSEATYESGFVIDKFPISRPNLTFSTLTVSNMSPEDSSIYLCSVSSGTGASEAFFGQGTRLTVV.

In this sample, this clonotype turned up a few times. The rearrangement joins TRBV12-3 or TRBV12-4 to TRBJ2-3; 7 nucleotides align to TRBD1. V dropped 3 bases and J dropped 8; count of bases not matched to a gene: 8. CDR3 length equals 14 residues. CDR3 in DNA: TGTGCCAGCAGTTTTGGGACAGTCGTCGGTACGCAGTATTTT. Its translation: CASSFGTVVGTQYF.

This clonotype was observed at least ten times. This chain links TRBV5-1 with TRBJ2-3; possibly TRBD1 or TRBD2 for D (6 bases each). Per the germline V gene, CDR1 is SGHRS and CDR2 is YFSETQ. The V end lost 4 bases, the J end lost 4 bases, and 13 bases lay between the germline ends. The CDR3 spans 14 residues. The chain's CDR3 is CASSRGEQADTQYF. Here the CDR3 DNA reads TGCGCCAGCAGCAGGGGGGAACAGGCAGATACGCAGTATTTT.

This clonotype was observed many times. V usage is TRBV4-1 and J usage is TRBJ2-1; 8 bases are a match to TRBD1. Germline assignment: CDR1 MGHRA and CDR2 YSYEKL. The ends lost 3 bases at V and 15 bases at J; junction bases unmatched: 13. This CDR3 is built from 14 residues. This CDR3 reads CASSHQVETGARFF. CDR3 nucleotide sequence: TGCGCCAGCAGCCACCAGGTTGAGACAGGGGCTAGGTTCTTC.

This clonotype appeared many times. CDR3 loop: CASTSGYSTHGYTF. CDR3 coding DNA: TGTGCCAGCACCTCCGGATATTCGACTCACGGCTACACCTTC. The chain has TRBV5-6 and TRBJ1-2; D is unresolved. From germline, CDR1 is SGHDT and CDR2 YYEEEE. The ends were cut back, 6 bases at V and 8 bases at J, with 20 bases in the middle. This CDR3 spans 14 amino acids.

In nucleotides, the CDR3 is TGTGCCAGCAGCTCTCCTAGGGACGATACGCAGTATTTT. Protein: CASSSPRDDTQYF. The chain links TRBV5-4 to TRBJ2-3; either TRBD1 or TRBD2 may fit D (5 bases each). Germline CDR1 reads SGHNT; CDR2 reads YYREEE (reference sequence). The CDR3 consists of 13 residues. The V and J ends lost 3 bases and 6 bases respectively, with 11 bases between them.